The rows below give T cell receptor beta chains drawn from one sample of a study of shared clonotypes between healthy human individuals. Libraries were prepared by immunoSEQ multiplex PCR; TCRdb keeps only in-frame clonotypes and omits some of them. Among about 490,000 clones, around 73% were seen once, and the ten largest hold about 11%. Sequenced: PBMCs. The receptors were gathered from a middle-aged woman in good health. Some clones in this sample may be carry-over from other donors' samples. The CDR3 runs from the conserved cysteine through the conserved F or W. D genes are given only for firm matches. A row's size may be missing; if present it is once, few, many or a size class.

V gene: TRBV28
CDR3 length: 16
J gene: TRBJ1-5
clone size: NA
D gene: NA
CDR3 protein: CASSFDLIDSNQPQHF
CDR3 DNA: TGTGCCAGCAGTTTTGATCTAATCGATAGCAATCAGCCCCAGCATTTT

V gene: TRBV5-4
CDR3 length: 16
J gene: TRBJ1-2
clone size: NA
D gene: NA
CDR3 protein: CASSLVSSTGSYGYTF
CDR3 DNA: TGTGCCAGCAGCTTGGTTTCGTCGACAGGCTCCTATGGCTACACCTTC

V gene: TRBV28
CDR3 length: 14
J gene: TRBJ1-3
clone size: NA
D gene: TRBD1
CDR3 protein: CATRGGHSGNTIYF
CDR3 DNA: TGTGCCACCCGAGGGGGCCACTCTGGAAACACCATATATTTT

V gene: TRBV6-5
CDR3 length: 15
J gene: TRBJ2-7
clone size: NA
D gene: NA
CDR3 protein: CASSLMGGGAYEQYF
CDR3 DNA: TGTGCCAGCAGTCTGATGGGGGGCGGGGCCTACGAGCAGTACTTC

V gene: TRBV28
CDR3 length: 16
J gene: TRBJ2-2
clone size: NA
D gene: NA
CDR3 protein: CASSFLQGTNTGELFF
CDR3 DNA: TGTGCCAGCAGTTTTCTACAGGGTACGAACACCGGGGAGCTGTTTTTT

V gene: TRBV9
CDR3 length: 14
J gene: TRBJ2-5
clone size: once
D gene: TRBD2
CDR3 protein: CASSPGLARETQYF
CDR3 DNA: TGTGCCAGCAGCCCCGGACTAGCAAGGGAGACCCAGTACTTC

V gene: TRBV7-8
CDR3 length: 16
J gene: TRBJ2-3
clone size: NA
D gene: NA
CDR3 protein: CASRPWEQGEGDTQYF
CDR3 DNA: TGTGCCAGCCGCCCGTGGGAACAGGGGGAGGGAGATACGCAGTATTTT

V gene: TRBV4-3
CDR3 length: 17
J gene: TRBJ2-1
clone size: few
D gene: TRBD2
CDR3 protein: CASSQEGLAGPYNEQFF
CDR3 DNA: TGCGCCAGCAGCCAAGAAGGACTAGCGGGACCTTACAATGAGCAGTTCTTC

V gene: TRBV5-1
CDR3 length: 14
J gene: TRBJ1-1
clone size: NA
D gene: TRBD1
CDR3 protein: CASSLDRADTEAFF
CDR3 DNA: TGCGCCAGCAGCCTGGACAGGGCCGACACTGAAGCTTTCTTT

V gene: TRBV29-1
CDR3 length: 12
J gene: TRBJ2-7
clone size: NA
D gene: NA
CDR3 protein: CSYTFSGYEQYF
CDR3 DNA: TGCAGCTATACCTTTAGCGGCTACGAGCAGTACTTC

V gene: TRBV10-3
CDR3 length: 14
J gene: TRBJ2-7
clone size: NA
D gene: TRBD2
CDR3 protein: CASSSASGIEEQYF
CDR3 DNA: TGTGCCTCCTCCTCAGCTAGCGGGATAGAGGAGCAGTACTTC

V gene: TRBV16
CDR3 length: 14
J gene: TRBJ2-1
clone size: NA
D gene: NA
CDR3 protein: CASSQSRPDNEQFF
CDR3 DNA: TGTGCCAGCAGCCAATCGAGGCCCGACAATGAGCAGTTCTTC

V gene: TRBV5-5
CDR3 length: 14
J gene: TRBJ1-1
clone size: NA
D gene: NA
CDR3 protein: CASSLTRVNTEAFF
CDR3 DNA: TGTGCCAGCAGCTTGACAAGAGTAAACACTGAAGCTTTCTTT

V gene: TRBV19
CDR3 length: 13
J gene: TRBJ2-1
clone size: few
D gene: NA
CDR3 protein: CASSGSSYNEQFF
CDR3 DNA: TGTGCCAGTAGTGGGAGCTCCTACAATGAGCAGTTCTTC

V gene: TRBV7-2
CDR3 length: 11
J gene: TRBJ2-1
clone size: NA
D gene: NA
CDR3 protein: CASNRYNEQFF
CDR3 DNA: TGTGCCAGCAACAGGTACAATGAGCAGTTCTTC

V gene: TRBV7-3
CDR3 length: 13
J gene: TRBJ2-7
clone size: NA
D gene: NA
CDR3 protein: CASSSGGRDEQYF
CDR3 DNA: TGTGCCAGCAGCTCAGGGGGGAGAGACGAGCAGTACTTC

V gene: TRBV7-6
CDR3 length: 14
J gene: TRBJ2-7
clone size: NA
D gene: TRBD2
CDR3 protein: CASSLYQRDAPQYF
CDR3 DNA: TGTGCCAGCAGCTTATACCAGCGGGACGCCCCCCAGTACTTC

V gene: TRBV28
CDR3 length: 11
J gene: TRBJ2-5
clone size: NA
D gene: NA
CDR3 protein: CASSPKETQYF
CDR3 DNA: TGTGCCAGCAGCCCTAAAGAGACCCAGTACTTC

V gene: TRBV6-5
CDR3 length: 14
J gene: TRBJ2-3
clone size: NA
D gene: NA
CDR3 protein: CASSYPTSTDTQYF
CDR3 DNA: TGTGCCAGCAGTTACCCAACTAGCACAGATACGCAGTATTTT

V gene: TRBV29-1
CDR3 length: 14
J gene: TRBJ1-1
clone size: NA
D gene: NA
CDR3 protein: CSVSVGGSGSGAFF
CDR3 DNA: TGCAGCGTTAGCGTAGGGGGGTCGGGGTCCGGGGCTTTCTTT

V gene: TRBV7-6
CDR3 length: 14
J gene: TRBJ2-3
clone size: once
D gene: NA
CDR3 protein: CASSPAPGTDTQYF
CDR3 DNA: TGTGCCAGCAGCCCAGCGCCCGGCACAGATACGCAGTATTTT

V gene: TRBV23-1
CDR3 length: 14
J gene: TRBJ2-5
clone size: NA
D gene: TRBD2
CDR3 protein: CASSNQRDIETQYF
CDR3 DNA: TGCGCCAGCAGTAATCAGCGGGATATAGAGACCCAGTACTTC

V gene: TRBV5-4
CDR3 length: 15
J gene: TRBJ2-7
clone size: NA
D gene: NA
CDR3 protein: CASRAGSPGTYEQYF
CDR3 DNA: TGTGCCAGCAGAGCCGGCAGCCCCGGGACATACGAGCAGTACTTC

V gene: TRBV11-2
CDR3 length: 13
J gene: TRBJ2-1
clone size: NA
D gene: TRBD1
CDR3 protein: CASSIYRGLEQFF
CDR3 DNA: TGTGCCAGCAGCATATACAGGGGGCTTGAGCAGTTCTTC

V gene: TRBV5-4
CDR3 length: 15
J gene: TRBJ2-1
clone size: NA
D gene: NA
CDR3 protein: CASSLSGRTHNEQFF
CDR3 DNA: TGTGCCAGCAGCTTGTCGGGAAGGACCCACAATGAGCAGTTCTTC

V gene: TRBV5-6
CDR3 length: 15
J gene: TRBJ2-5
clone size: NA
D gene: TRBD2
CDR3 protein: CASSLRGGNQETQYF
CDR3 DNA: TGTGCCAGCAGCCTACGGGGGGGTAACCAAGAGACCCAGTACTTC

V gene: TRBV5-4
CDR3 length: 16
J gene: TRBJ2-5
clone size: few
D gene: NA
CDR3 protein: CASSAQTGDYQETQYF
CDR3 DNA: TGTGCCAGCAGCGCCCAAACAGGGGACTACCAAGAGACCCAGTACTTC

V gene: TRBV9
CDR3 length: 16
J gene: TRBJ2-1
clone size: NA
D gene: TRBD1
CDR3 protein: CASSVAGQGSYNEQFF
CDR3 DNA: TGTGCCAGCAGCGTAGCAGGACAGGGCTCCTACAATGAGCAGTTCTTC

V gene: TRBV18
CDR3 length: 14
J gene: TRBJ2-5
clone size: NA
D gene: NA
CDR3 protein: CASSKAPPPETQYF
CDR3 DNA: TGTGCCAGCTCAAAGGCCCCTCCCCCAGAGACCCAGTACTTC

V gene: TRBV6-9
CDR3 length: 16
J gene: TRBJ2-1
clone size: NA
D gene: TRBD1
CDR3 protein: CASSCPKDRASNEQFF
CDR3 DNA: TGTGCCAGCAGTTGTCCCAAGGACAGGGCCTCCAATGAGCAGTTCTTC

V gene: TRBV7-7
CDR3 length: 15
J gene: TRBJ2-7
clone size: once
D gene: TRBD1
CDR3 protein: CASSLRAGGFYEQYF
CDR3 DNA: TGTGCTAGCAGCTTAAGGGCAGGGGGCTTCTACGAGCAGTACTTC

V gene: TRBV18
CDR3 length: 13
J gene: TRBJ2-2
clone size: NA
D gene: NA
CDR3 protein: CASSPQSTGELFF
CDR3 DNA: TGTGCCAGCTCACCGCAATCCACCGGGGAGCTGTTTTTT

V gene: TRBV25-1
CDR3 length: 13
J gene: TRBJ1-1
clone size: NA
D gene: NA
CDR3 protein: CASGDLRGTEAFF
CDR3 DNA: TGTGCCAGCGGAGACCTACGAGGCACTGAAGCTTTCTTT

V gene: TRBV29-1
CDR3 length: 16
J gene: TRBJ1-1
clone size: NA
D gene: NA
CDR3 protein: CSALWGFGLMNTEAFF
CDR3 DNA: TGCAGCGCCTTGTGGGGGTTTGGGCTGATGAACACTGAAGCTTTCTTT

V gene: TRBV10-3
CDR3 length: 13
J gene: TRBJ2-5
clone size: few
D gene: TRBD2
CDR3 protein: CATGGKGGETQYF
CDR3 DNA: TGTGCCACCGGGGGGAAGGGAGGGGAGACCCAGTACTTC

V gene: TRBV7-2
CDR3 length: 14
J gene: TRBJ2-1
clone size: NA
D gene: TRBD2
CDR3 protein: CASSPSGGRREQFF
CDR3 DNA: TGTGCCAGCAGCCCCAGCGGGGGCCGACGGGAGCAGTTCTTC

V gene: TRBV7-2
CDR3 length: 14
J gene: TRBJ1-1
clone size: NA
D gene: TRBD1
CDR3 protein: CASSFLRQGALAFF
CDR3 DNA: TGTGCCAGCAGCTTCCTAAGGCAGGGGGCTTTAGCTTTCTTT

V gene: TRBV6-1
CDR3 length: 15
J gene: TRBJ1-3
clone size: NA
D gene: NA
CDR3 protein: CASSEFTGGGNTIYF
CDR3 DNA: TGTGCCAGCAGTGAATTTACAGGAGGTGGAAACACCATATATTTT

V gene: TRBV11-2
CDR3 length: 14
J gene: TRBJ2-7
clone size: many
D gene: TRBD1
CDR3 protein: CASSFDRVSLEQYF
CDR3 DNA: TGTGCCAGCAGCTTTGACAGGGTGTCCCTCGAGCAGTACTTC

V gene: TRBV19
CDR3 length: 15
J gene: TRBJ2-3
clone size: NA
D gene: TRBD2
CDR3 protein: CASSERELGTDTQYF
CDR3 DNA: TGTGCCAGTAGCGAGCGGGAGCTCGGCACAGATACGCAGTATTTT